This T cell receptor (beta chain) is from a study of somatic mutations in cytotoxic T cells in rheumatoid arthritis. Overall study findings and caveats: Rheumatoid arthritis patients were compared with age-matched healthy controls, and their CD8+ T-cell clonality did not differ significantly. Expanded CD8+ clones had unknown antigen targets. Increasing age coincided with elevated CD8+ clonality among rheumatoid arthritis patients, though not among healthy controls. Each of about an eighth of the 65 patients had a largest CD8+ clone that made up more than 20% of CD8+ cells.

Per the germline V gene, CDR1 is SGHRS and CDR2 is YFSETQ. Between the trimmed V and J ends, which lost 4 bases and 7 bases, there was a span of 14 bases. The CDR3 spans 13 residues. Of note for this clone: The antigen is not known.

The assay was immunoSEQ multiplex PCR, and TCRdb's table has in-frame clones only and misses some. Here the sample spans about 25,000 clones, under 75% being singletons. This receptor was identified in a woman under 30 in good health. The V gene is TRBV5-1, the J gene TRBJ1-2, with D unclear. Sequencing was performed on CD8+ T cells sorted from blood. CDR3 nucleotides: TGCGCCAGCAGCGCGGATGAAATGCGTGGCTACACCTTC. It is translated as CASSADEMRGYTF.